These 2 T cell receptor beta chains share one sample of origin, sequenced in a study of blood T cell repertoires in COVID-19. Only in-frame clones appear in the TCRdb table, and some are missing; sequencing was by immunoSEQ multiplex PCR. This sample has 150,000 to 200,000 clones; around 80% occur once, and the top ten carry around 7%. Input material: peripheral blood. These receptors came from a middle-aged woman with COVID-19, enrolled during active disease.

This rearrangement joins TRBV9 to TRBJ2-1; D is undetermined. The CDR3 contains 13 residues. With 3 bases removed from V and 7 bases from J, the gap between germline ends came to 11 bases. Germline lookup yields CDR1 SGDLS and CDR2 YYNGEE. This CDR3 reads CASSAYSKNEQFF. CDR3 coding DNA: TGTGCCAGCAGCGCGTACAGTAAAAATGAGCAGTTCTTC.

The chain has TRBV2 and TRBJ1-5; TRBD1 is a possible D gene (5 bases). Germline CDR1 is SNHLY and CDR2 is FYNNEI. V shed 7 bases and J shed 3 bases, with 13 bases lying between them. This CDR3 spans 14 amino acids. CDR3 sequence reads: CASKGGEINQPQHF. CDR3 DNA sequence: TGTGCCAGCAAGGGAGGGGAAATCAATCAGCCCCAGCATTTT.